This TCR beta chain was identified in a study of immune evolution from preneoplasia to lung adenocarcinoma. Findings and caveats of the study: Clonality was highest in normal lung, lower in later-stage lesions apparently. Top clone share appeared to fall from AAH through AIS, MIA, adenocarcinoma.

TCRdb's copy holds only in-frame clones and misses some; the assay was immunoSEQ multiplex PCR. Counted here are under 6,500 clones, 70% to 80% occurring once; the ten biggest clones make up roughly 7.5%. The table lists this clone with a few counts. The antigen is undetermined. Material: FFPE minimally invasive lung adenocarcinoma tissue. The clonotype comes from a person aged 60-80 years with lung adenocarcinoma.

The CDR3 DNA reads TGTGCCAGCAGCGATCCCGGACTAGCCGTTTACGAGCAGTACTTC. It translates to CASSDPGLAVYEQYF. The chain uses TRBV7-4 and TRBJ2-7; 8 bases align to TRBD2. CDR3 length: 15 amino acids. V lost 5 bases to trimming and J lost 4 bases; unmatched junction nucleotides: 10. Germline CDR1 reads SGHVT; CDR2 reads SQSDAQ.